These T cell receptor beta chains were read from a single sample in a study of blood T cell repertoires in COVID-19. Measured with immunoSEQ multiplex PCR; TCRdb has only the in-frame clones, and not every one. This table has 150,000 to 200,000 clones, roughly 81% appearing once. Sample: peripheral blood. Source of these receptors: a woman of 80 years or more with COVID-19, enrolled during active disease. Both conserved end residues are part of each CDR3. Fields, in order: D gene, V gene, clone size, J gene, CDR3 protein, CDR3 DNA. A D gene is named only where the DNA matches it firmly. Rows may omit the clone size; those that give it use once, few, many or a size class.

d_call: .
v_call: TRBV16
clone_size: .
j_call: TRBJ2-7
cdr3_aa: CASSQSRVSYEQYF
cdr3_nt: TGTGCCAGCAGCCAATCGAGGGTGTCCTACGAGCAGTACTTC

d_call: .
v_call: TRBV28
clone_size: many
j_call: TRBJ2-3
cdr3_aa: CASSPRNTQYF
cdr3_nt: TGTGCCAGCAGTCCTAGGAATACGCAGTATTTT

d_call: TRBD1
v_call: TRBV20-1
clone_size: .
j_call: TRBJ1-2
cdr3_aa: CSASGDREGYGYTF
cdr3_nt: TGCAGTGCTAGTGGGGACAGGGAAGGGTATGGCTACACCTTC

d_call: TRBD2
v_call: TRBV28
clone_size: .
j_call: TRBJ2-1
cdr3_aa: CASSDFSGSAYNEQFF
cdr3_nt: TGTGCCAGCAGTGATTTTAGCGGGAGTGCCTACAATGAGCAGTTCTTC

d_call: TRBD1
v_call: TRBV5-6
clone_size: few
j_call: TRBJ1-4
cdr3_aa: CASSLDRGILATNEKLFF
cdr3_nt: TGTGCCAGCAGCTTAGACAGGGGAATACTTGCAACTAATGAAAAACTGTTTTTT

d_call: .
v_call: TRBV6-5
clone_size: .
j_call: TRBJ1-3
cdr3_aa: CASSYSRGSGNTIYF
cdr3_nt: TGTGCCAGCAGTTACTCCCGGGGGTCTGGAAACACCATATATTTT

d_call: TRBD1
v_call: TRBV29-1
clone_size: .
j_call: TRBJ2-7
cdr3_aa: CSAPTGDLYEQYF
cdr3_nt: TGCAGCGCCCCGACAGGGGATCTCTACGAGCAGTACTTC

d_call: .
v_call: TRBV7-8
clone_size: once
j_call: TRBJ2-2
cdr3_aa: CASYTEGRLTGELFF
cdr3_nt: TGTGCCAGCTATACGGAGGGTAGACTCACCGGGGAGCTGTTTTTT

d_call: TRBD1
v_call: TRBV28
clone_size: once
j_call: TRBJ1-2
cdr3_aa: CASRPGQGHGYTF
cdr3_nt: TGTGCCAGCAGGCCGGGACAGGGACATGGCTACACCTTC

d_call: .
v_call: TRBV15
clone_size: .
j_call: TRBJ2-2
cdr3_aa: CATSRGRTVNTGELFF
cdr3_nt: TGTGCCACCAGCAGAGGAAGGACAGTGAACACCGGGGAGCTGTTTTTT

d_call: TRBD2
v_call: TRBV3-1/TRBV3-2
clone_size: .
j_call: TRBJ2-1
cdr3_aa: CASSQGTSGNDEQFF
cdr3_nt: TGTGCCAGCAGCCAAGGGACTAGCGGGAACGATGAGCAGTTCTTC

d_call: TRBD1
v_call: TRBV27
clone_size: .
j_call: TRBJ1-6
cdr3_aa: CASSLSGQVYSPLHF
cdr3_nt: TGTGCCAGCAGTTTGTCTGGACAGGTCTATTCACCCCTCCACTTT

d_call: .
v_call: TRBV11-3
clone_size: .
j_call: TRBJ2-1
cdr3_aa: CASSLGPGGEQFF
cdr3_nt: TGTGCCAGCAGCTTAGGCCCGGGTGGTGAGCAGTTCTTC

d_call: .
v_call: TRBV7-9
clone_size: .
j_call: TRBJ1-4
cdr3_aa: CASSPYRATNEKLFF
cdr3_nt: TGTGCCAGCAGCCCGTACAGGGCAACTAATGAAAAACTGTTTTTT

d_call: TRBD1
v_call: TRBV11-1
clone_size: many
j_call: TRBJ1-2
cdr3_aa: CASSLEQGAYGYTF
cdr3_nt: TGTGCCAGCAGCTTGGAACAGGGGGCGTATGGCTACACCTTC

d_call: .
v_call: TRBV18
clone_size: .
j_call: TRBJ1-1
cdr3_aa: CASSLQVPPTEAFF
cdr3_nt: TGTGCCAGCTCTCTTCAGGTGCCACCCACTGAAGCTTTCTTT

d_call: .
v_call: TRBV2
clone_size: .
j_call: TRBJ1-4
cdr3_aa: CASSADSGGNEKLFF
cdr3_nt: TGTGCCAGCAGTGCGGACAGTGGGGGAAATGAAAAACTGTTTTTT

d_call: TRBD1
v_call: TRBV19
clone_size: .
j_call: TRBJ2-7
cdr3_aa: CASSMRQGAYEQYF
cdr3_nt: TGTGCCAGTAGTATGAGACAGGGGGCATACGAGCAGTACTTC

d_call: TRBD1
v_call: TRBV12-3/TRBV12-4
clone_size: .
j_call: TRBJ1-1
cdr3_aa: CASGQVRITEAFF
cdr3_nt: TGTGCCAGTGGACAGGTTCGGATCACTGAAGCTTTCTTT

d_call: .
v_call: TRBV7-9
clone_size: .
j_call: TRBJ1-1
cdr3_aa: CASSSGGLSTEAFF
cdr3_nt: TGTGCCAGCAGCTCCGGGGGGCTGAGCACTGAAGCTTTCTTT

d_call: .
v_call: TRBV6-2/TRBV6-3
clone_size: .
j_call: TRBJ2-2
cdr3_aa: CASSWLNTGELFF
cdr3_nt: TGTGCCAGCAGTTGGCTTAACACCGGGGAGCTGTTTTTT

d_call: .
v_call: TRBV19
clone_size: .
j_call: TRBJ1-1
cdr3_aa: CASMTVDRLEAFF
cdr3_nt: TGTGCCAGTATGACCGTCGACAGGCTTGAAGCTTTCTTT

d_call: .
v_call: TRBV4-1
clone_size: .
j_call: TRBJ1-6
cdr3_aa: CASSQDVAAPSYNSPLHF
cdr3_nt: TGCGCCAGCAGCCAAGATGTAGCTGCCCCATCCTATAATTCACCCCTCCACTTT

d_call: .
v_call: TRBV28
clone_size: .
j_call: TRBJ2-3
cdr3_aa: CASSLTGVSTDTQYF
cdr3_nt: TGTGCCAGCAGTTTAACCGGGGTCAGCACAGATACGCAGTATTTT

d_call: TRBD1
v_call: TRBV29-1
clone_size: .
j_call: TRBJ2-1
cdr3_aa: CSVDRSGGNEQFF
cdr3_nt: TGCAGCGTTGATAGGTCAGGGGGCAATGAGCAGTTCTTC

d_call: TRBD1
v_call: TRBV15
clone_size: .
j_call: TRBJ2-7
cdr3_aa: CATSRDRATGFEQYF
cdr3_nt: TGTGCCACCAGCAGAGATCGGGCGACAGGGTTCGAGCAGTACTTC

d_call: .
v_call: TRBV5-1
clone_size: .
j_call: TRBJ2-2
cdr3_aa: CASSLEVGVPFF
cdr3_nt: TGCGCCAGCAGCTTGGAAGTCGGGGTACCGTTTTTT

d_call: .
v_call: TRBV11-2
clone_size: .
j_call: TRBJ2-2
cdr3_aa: CASSSPRGYTGELFF
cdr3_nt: TGTGCCAGCAGCTCCCCTCGGGGGTACACCGGGGAGCTGTTTTTT

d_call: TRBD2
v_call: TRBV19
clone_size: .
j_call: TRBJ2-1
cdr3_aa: CASSRYTSGNEQFF
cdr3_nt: TGTGCCAGTAGTAGGTATACTAGCGGGAATGAGCAGTTCTTC

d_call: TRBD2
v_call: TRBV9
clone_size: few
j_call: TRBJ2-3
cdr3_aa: CASSVDETGTSGTDTQYF
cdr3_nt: TGTGCCAGCAGCGTGGACGAGACCGGGACTAGTGGGACAGATACGCAGTATTTT

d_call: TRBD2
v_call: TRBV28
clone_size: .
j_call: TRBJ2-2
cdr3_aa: CASSVLGAGLAGSGELFF
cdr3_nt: TGTGCCAGCAGTGTTCTGGGAGCAGGGTTAGCGGGGTCCGGGGAGCTGTTTTTT

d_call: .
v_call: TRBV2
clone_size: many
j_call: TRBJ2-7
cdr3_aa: CASSDQEGGLKEQYF
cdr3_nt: TGTGCCAGCAGTGACCAGGAGGGAGGATTAAAAGAGCAGTACTTC

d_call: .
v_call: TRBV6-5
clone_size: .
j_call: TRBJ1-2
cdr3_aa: CASSYAQGGYGYTF
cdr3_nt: TGTGCCAGCAGTTACGCGCAGGGCGGCTATGGCTACACCTTC

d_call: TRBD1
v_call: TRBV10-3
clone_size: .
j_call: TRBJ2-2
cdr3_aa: CAISERDRVNTGELFF
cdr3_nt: TGTGCCATCAGTGAGAGGGACAGGGTAAACACCGGGGAGCTGTTTTTT

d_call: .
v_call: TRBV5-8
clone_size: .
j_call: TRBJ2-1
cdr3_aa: CASSLVRVVSYNEQFF
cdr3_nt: TGTGCCAGCAGCTTGGTGCGAGTCGTCTCCTACAATGAGCAGTTCTTC

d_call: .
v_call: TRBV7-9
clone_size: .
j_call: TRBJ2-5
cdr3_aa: CASSSSEIQETQYF
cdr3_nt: TGTGCCAGCAGCTCGTCAGAAATTCAAGAGACCCAGTACTTC

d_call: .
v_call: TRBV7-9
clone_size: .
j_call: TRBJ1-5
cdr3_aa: CASSSTGFGNQPQHF
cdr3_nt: TGTGCCAGCAGCTCCACAGGGTTCGGCAATCAGCCCCAGCATTTT

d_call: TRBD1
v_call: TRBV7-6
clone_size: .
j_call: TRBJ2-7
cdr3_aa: CASSPEDRANEQYF
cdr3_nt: TGTGCCAGCAGCCCTGAGGACAGGGCCAACGAGCAGTACTTC

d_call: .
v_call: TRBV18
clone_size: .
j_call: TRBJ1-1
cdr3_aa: CASSPGSGILGTEAFF
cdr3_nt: TGTGCCAGCTCCCCTGGGAGTGGAATCTTAGGGACTGAAGCTTTCTTT

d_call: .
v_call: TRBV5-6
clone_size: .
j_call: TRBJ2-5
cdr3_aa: CASSLDTETQYF
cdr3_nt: TGTGCCAGCAGCTTGGACACGGAGACCCAGTACTTC